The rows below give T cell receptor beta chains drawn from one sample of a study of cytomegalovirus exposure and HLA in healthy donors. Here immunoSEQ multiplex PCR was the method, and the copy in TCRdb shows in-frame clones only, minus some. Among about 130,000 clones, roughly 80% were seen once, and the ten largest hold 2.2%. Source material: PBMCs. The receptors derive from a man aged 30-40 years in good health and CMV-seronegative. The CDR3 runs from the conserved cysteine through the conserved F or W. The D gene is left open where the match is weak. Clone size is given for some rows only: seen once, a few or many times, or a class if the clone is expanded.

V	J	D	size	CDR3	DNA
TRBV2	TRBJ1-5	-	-	CASSGGGNQPQHF	TGTGCCAGCAGTGGGGGGGGAAATCAGCCCCAGCATTTT
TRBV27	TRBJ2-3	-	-	CASSLFSGGDTQYF	TGTGCCAGCAGTTTATTTTCCGGCGGAGATACGCAGTATTTT
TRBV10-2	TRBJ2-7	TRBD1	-	CASSESRGIYEQYF	TGCGCCAGCAGTGAGTCCAGGGGGATCTACGAGCAGTACTTC
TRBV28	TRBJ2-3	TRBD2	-	CASSSTTGTTSTDTQYF	TGTGCCAGCAGCTCAACTACCGGGACTACTAGCACAGATACGCAGTATTTT
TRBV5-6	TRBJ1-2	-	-	CASTKTGSNGYTF	TGTGCCAGCACCAAGACAGGATCAAATGGCTACACCTTC
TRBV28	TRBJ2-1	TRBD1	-	CASISQGADYNEQFF	TGTGCCAGCATATCACAGGGGGCGGACTACAATGAGCAGTTCTTC
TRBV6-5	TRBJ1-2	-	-	CASSATGLSNYGYTF	TGTGCCAGCAGTGCGACGGGACTCTCTAACTATGGCTACACCTTC
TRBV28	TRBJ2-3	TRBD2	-	CAGGSGSPTDTQYF	TGTGCCGGGGGGAGCGGGAGCCCGACAGATACGCAGTATTTT
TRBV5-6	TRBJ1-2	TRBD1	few	CASNRGQNYYGYTF	TGTGCCAGCAACCGGGGACAGAACTACTATGGCTACACCTTC
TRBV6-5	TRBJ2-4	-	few	CASSGVLAKNIQYF	TGTGCCAGTTCGGGAGTCCTAGCCAAAAACATTCAGTACTTC
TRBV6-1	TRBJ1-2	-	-	CASSVGTRDYGYTF	TGTGCCAGCAGTGTAGGGACAAGGGACTATGGCTACACCTTC
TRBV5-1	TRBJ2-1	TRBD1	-	CASSVRDREGNEQFF	TGCGCCAGCAGCGTCCGGGACAGGGAAGGAAATGAGCAGTTCTTC
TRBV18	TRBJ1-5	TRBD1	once	CASSLRQGINQPQHF	TGTGCCAGCTCACTACGACAGGGGATCAATCAGCCCCAGCATTTT
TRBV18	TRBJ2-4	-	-	CASSPFFENIQYF	TGTGCCAGCTCACCATTCTTTGAAAACATTCAGTACTTC
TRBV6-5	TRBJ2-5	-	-	CASSRRQGGRETQYF	TGTGCCAGCAGTCGCCGTCAGGGTGGTCGAGAGACCCAGTACTTC
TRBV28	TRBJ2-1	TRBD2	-	CASSPGLVSYNEQFF	TGTGCCAGCAGCCCGGGACTAGTCTCCTACAATGAGCAGTTCTTC
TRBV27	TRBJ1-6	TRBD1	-	CASSFGTENSPLHF	TGTGCCAGCAGTTTTGGGACAGAGAATTCACCCCTCCACTTT
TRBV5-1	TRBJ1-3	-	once	CASSLEPRVGNTIYF	TGCGCCAGCAGCTTGGAACCCAGGGTGGGAAACACCATATATTTT
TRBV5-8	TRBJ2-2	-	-	CASSPHGGGILPNTGELFF	TGTGCCAGCAGCCCCCATGGCGGAGGCATACTTCCGAACACCGGGGAGCTGTTTTTT
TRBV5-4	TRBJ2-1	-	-	CASSRDWGVSEQFF	TGTGCCAGCAGCCGGGACTGGGGGGTGAGTGAGCAGTTCTTC
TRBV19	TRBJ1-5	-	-	CASSALGQPQHF	TGTGCCAGTAGTGCCCTCGGGCAGCCCCAGCATTTT
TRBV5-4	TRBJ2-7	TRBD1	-	CASSLGQGSSYEQYF	TGTGCCAGCAGCCTCGGACAGGGTAGCTCCTACGAGCAGTACTTC
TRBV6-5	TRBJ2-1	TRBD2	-	CASSYFLAGVGNEQFF	TGTGCCAGCAGTTACTTTCTAGCGGGAGTGGGCAATGAGCAGTTCTTC
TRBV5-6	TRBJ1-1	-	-	CASSLRRGDEAFF	TGTGCCAGCAGCTTGCGGAGGGGTGATGAAGCTTTCTTT
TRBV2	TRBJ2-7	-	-	CASNPDRTIHEQYF	TGTGCCAGCAATCCTGACAGAACGATCCACGAGCAGTACTTC
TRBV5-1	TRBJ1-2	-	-	CASSVQGGIYGYTF	TGCGCCAGCTCCGTGCAGGGTGGTATCTATGGCTACACCTTC
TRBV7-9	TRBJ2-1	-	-	CASSLRTTGIGEQFF	TGTGCCAGCAGCTTGCGGACCACAGGGATAGGTGAGCAGTTCTTC
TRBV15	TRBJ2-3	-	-	CATSRDLGSWRGQSDTQYF	TGTGCCACCAGCAGAGATCTTGGGTCCTGGAGGGGGCAATCTGATACGCAGTATTTT
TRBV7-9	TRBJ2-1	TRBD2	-	CASSPGLAGVEQFF	TGTGCCAGCAGCCCGGGACTAGCGGGTGTCGAGCAGTTCTTC
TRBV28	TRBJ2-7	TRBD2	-	CASTLSSGIYEQYF	TGTGCCAGCACCCTATCGAGCGGGATCTACGAGCAGTACTTC
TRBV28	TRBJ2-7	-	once	CASSLDQASSYEQYF	TGTGCCAGCAGTCTTGACCAGGCCAGCTCCTACGAGCAGTACTTC
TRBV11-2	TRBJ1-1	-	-	CASSLKGDRSEAFF	TGTGCCAGCAGCTTAAAGGGGGACCGGTCTGAAGCTTTCTTT
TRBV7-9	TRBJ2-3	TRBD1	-	CASRSKRTGGTDTQYF	TGTGCCAGCCGATCTAAAAGGACAGGGGGCACAGATACGCAGTATTTT
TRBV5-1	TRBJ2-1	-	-	CASSLARERDNEQFF	TGCGCCAGCAGCTTGGCCAGGGAGCGGGACAATGAGCAGTTCTTC
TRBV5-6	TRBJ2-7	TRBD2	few	CASSLLTSGYEQYF	TGTGCCAGCAGCTTATTAACTAGCGGCTACGAGCAGTACTTC
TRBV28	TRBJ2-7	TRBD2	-	CASSPGTSGNEQYF	TGTGCCAGCAGTCCCGGGACTAGCGGGAACGAGCAGTACTTC
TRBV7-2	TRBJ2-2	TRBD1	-	CASSLVGQGFTGELFF	TGTGCCAGCAGCTTAGTGGGACAGGGGTTTACCGGGGAGCTGTTTTTT
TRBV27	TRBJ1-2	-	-	CASSRLPNYGYTF	TGTGCCAGCAGTAGACTCCCAAACTATGGCTACACCTTC
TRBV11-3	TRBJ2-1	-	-	CASSLDRTYNEQFF	TGTGCCAGCAGCTTAGATCGGACTTACAATGAGCAGTTCTTC
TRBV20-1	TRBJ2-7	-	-	CSAIQKEQYF	TGCAGTGCTATCCAAAAAGAGCAGTACTTC
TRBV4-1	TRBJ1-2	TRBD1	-	CASSQVPGQGYGYTF	TGCGCCAGCAGCCAAGTACCGGGACAGGGCTATGGCTACACCTTC
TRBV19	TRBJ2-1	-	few	CASRLGSNEQFF	TGTGCCAGCCGCCTAGGCTCCAATGAGCAGTTCTTC
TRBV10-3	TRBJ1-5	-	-	CAIGSGVNQPQHF	TGTGCCATCGGGTCAGGGGTCAATCAGCCCCAGCATTTT
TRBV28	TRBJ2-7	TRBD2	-	CASSTNRLAVTYEQYF	TGTGCCAGCAGTACTAACCGACTAGCGGTAACCTACGAGCAGTACTTC
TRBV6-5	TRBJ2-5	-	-	CASSYRRETQYF	TGTGCCAGCAGTTACCGGAGGGAGACCCAGTACTTC
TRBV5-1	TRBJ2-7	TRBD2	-	CASSLDPAGVRDEQYF	TGCGCCAGCAGCTTGGATCCAGCGGGAGTCAGAGACGAGCAGTACTTC
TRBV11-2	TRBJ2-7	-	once	CASSSAQGSDEQYF	TGTGCCAGCAGCTCCGCGCAGGGGTCGGACGAGCAGTACTTC
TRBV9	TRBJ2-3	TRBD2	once	CASSVHTGTSGADTQYF	TGTGCCAGCAGCGTCCACACCGGGACTAGCGGAGCAGATACGCAGTATTTT
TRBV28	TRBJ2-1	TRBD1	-	CASSPEGQASYNEQFF	TGTGCCAGCAGTCCAGAGGGACAGGCCTCCTACAATGAGCAGTTCTTC
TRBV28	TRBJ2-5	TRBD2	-	CASGGLAGEETQYF	TGTGCCAGCGGGGGACTAGCGGGAGAAGAGACCCAGTACTTC
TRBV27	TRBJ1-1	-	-	CASSLYPRNTEAFF	TGTGCCAGCAGTTTGTACCCGAGGAACACTGAAGCTTTCTTT
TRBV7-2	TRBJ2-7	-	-	CASSLVQRADYEQYF	TGTGCCAGCAGCTTAGTCCAGCGAGCCGACTACGAGCAGTACTTC
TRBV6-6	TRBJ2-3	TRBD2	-	CASSSPRDYPLDTQYF	TGTGCCAGCAGTTCCCCTCGGGACTACCCCTTGGATACGCAGTATTTT